This paragraph reports one T cell receptor (beta chain). These data are taken from a study of shared clonotypes between healthy human individuals. For the study at large: Per-donor plates numbered three CD4 naive, three CD4 memory, two CD8 naive and one CD8 memory.

The CDR3 spans 13 residues. Germline assignment: CDR1 MNHNY and CDR2 SVGAGI (reference sequence). Trimming stripped 10 bases from V and 7 bases from J, with 20 bases between. Clones were sequenced by immunoSEQ multiplex PCR, and TCRdb holds only the in-frame ones, with some missing. The sample holds 2 million to 2.5 million clones, 93% seen once. The sequenced sample consisted of naive CD4+ T cells from PBMCs. Subset reported: CD45RA+ positively selected. The sequence derives from a man aged 18 to 30 in good health. Some clones in this sample may be carry-over from other donors' samples. V gene TRBV6-6 combines with J gene TRBJ2-7; possible D gene TRBD1, 6 bases. In DNA, the CDR3 is TGTGCCACCACAGGGCAGGGGTATTGGGAGCAGTACTTC. Encoded protein: CATTGQGYWEQYF.